The T cell receptor beta chain under discussion was sequenced for a study of blood T cell repertoires in COVID-19. The protocol was immunoSEQ multiplex PCR, while the TCRdb copy is restricted to in-frame clones and leaves out a portion. In the table there are under 300,000 clones, about four fifths of which are singletons. CDR1 and CDR2 (germline): MDHEN, SYDVKM. The CDR3 has 15 residues. Trimming took 2 bases from V and 7 from J; bases not matched to a gene: 10. The chain has TRBV28 and TRBJ2-7; 8 nucleotides line up with TRBD2. The sample taken for sequencing was peripheral blood. This receptor was taken from a young man who had recovered from COVID-19. The CDR3 loop is CASSLTGGGFREQYF. CDR3 sequence (DNA): TGTGCCAGCAGTTTAACTGGCGGGGGGTTTAGGGAGCAGTACTTC.